Each of the 20 T cell receptor beta chains below was sequenced from the same sample in a study of cytomegalovirus exposure and HLA in healthy donors. PCR amplification relied on 60 Vbeta primers (plus 13 Jbeta primers). Assay used: immunoSEQ multiplex PCR; TCRdb lists only in-frame clones, some missing. Here the sample spans hundreds of thousands of clones, approximately 79% being singletons. The sequenced material came from PBMCs. These receptor sequences come from a male donor in good health and CMV-seronegative.

J is TRBJ1-1 and V is TRBV7-2, with TRBD1 identical over 7 bases. The CDR3 runs to 18 residues. Germline V CDR1 and CDR2: SGHTA, FQGNSA. V shed 5 bases, J shed 1 base, and the junction held 16 bases outside the gene matches. The CDR3 sequence: CASSDASRGRQPNTEAFF. The DNA of the CDR3 is TGTGCCAGCAGCGACGCGTCAAGGGGGCGACAGCCGAACACTGAAGCTTTCTTT.

The chain employs TRBV7-6 and TRBJ2-1; D call uncertain. CDR1 is SGHVS and CDR2 is FNYEAQ in the germline V gene. This CDR3 has 16 residues. V was trimmed by 5 bases and J by 8 bases, leaving 22 bases between them. The CDR3 coding sequence is TGTGCCAGCAGCGAAAAAGCGCTCTCCATCCGCGATGAGCAGTTCTTC. The encoded protein is CASSEKALSIRDEQFF.

V and J are TRBV7-6 and TRBJ1-5; D unclear. Germline V gene data show CDR1 as SGHVS and CDR2 as FNYEAQ. The CDR3 is 14 amino acids. The V end lost 1 base, the J end lost 1 base, and 5 bases lay between the germline ends. CDR3 residues: CASSLGASNQPQHF. The CDR3, as DNA: TGTGCCAGCAGCTTAGGGGCCAGCAATCAGCCCCAGCATTTT.

This chain connects TRBV9 to TRBJ2-7, with a tentative D call TRBD1 (6 bases). The V gene lost 3 bases and the J gene lost 2 bases, with 12 bases spanning the gap. The CDR3 has 14 amino acids. CDR1 is SGDLS and CDR2 is YYNGEE in the germline V gene. DNA of the CDR3: TGTGCCAGCAGCGATCCTAGGGGGACCTACGAGCAGTACTTC. Translating it yields CASSDPRGTYEQYF.

The chain carries TRBV4-3 and TRBJ2-2; perhaps TRBD1 as D (6 bases). The CDR3 runs to 15 residues. CDR1 and CDR2 from the germline V gene are LGHNA and YSLEER. With 0 bases removed from V and 4 bases from J, the gap between germline ends came to 9 bases. The CDR3, as DNA: TGCGCCAGCAGCCAAGATCCCAGGGGCACCGGGGAGCTGTTTTTT. The encoded protein is CASSQDPRGTGELFF.

In this sample, this clone turned up once. The chain carries TRBV29-1 and TRBJ2-1; 7 bases fit TRBD1. The germline gives CDR1 SQVTM, CDR2 ANQGSEA. V shed 7 bases, J shed 7 bases, and the junction held 10 bases outside the gene matches. This CDR3 is built from 13 residues. The CDR3 spells CSGKGAIENEQFF. In nucleotides, the CDR3 is TGCAGCGGGAAGGGGGCAATAGAGAATGAGCAGTTCTTC.

The V and J genes are TRBV5-4 and TRBJ1-3; 9 bases are shared with TRBD1. The V segment lost 4 bases and the J segment 1 base; nucleotides outside the gene matches: 6. Germline lookup yields CDR1 SGHNT and CDR2 YYREEE (reference sequence). The CDR3 is 16 amino acids. CDR3 amino acids: CASSRVGQGSGNTIYF. The CDR3 DNA sequence: TGTGCCAGCAGCCGGGTGGGACAGGGATCTGGAAACACCATATATTTT.

The chain is built from TRBV9 and TRBJ2-7; D call uncertain. The CDR3 totals 14 residues. The V gene lost 0 bases and the J gene lost 6 bases, with 13 bases spanning the gap. Germline V lookup: CDR1 SGDLS, CDR2 YYNGEE. CDR3 in amino acids: CASSVGAISPEQYF. CDR3 nucleotide sequence: TGTGCCAGCAGCGTAGGTGCTATCTCGCCCGAGCAGTACTTC.

This chain links TRBV28 with TRBJ1-2; TRBD1 agrees at 8 bases. The CDR3 has 14 residues. The ends lost 5 bases at V and 6 bases at J; junction bases unmatched: 8. The germline V gene encodes CDR1 MDHEN and CDR2 SYDVKM. The CDR3 DNA reads as TGTGCCAGCAGTAGCCCGGGACAGGCGGATGGCTACACCTTC. Amino acids: CASSSPGQADGYTF.

DNA for the CDR3: TGTGCCATCAGTGAGTTTCGACTAGCTGGCTCCTACGAGCAGTACTTC. Translation: CAISEFRLAGSYEQYF. The J gene is TRBJ2-7, the V gene TRBV10-3; 7 bases map to TRBD2. V shed 1 base and J 0 bases; nucleotides not matched to a gene: 6. The CDR3 is made up of 16 amino acids. In germline, CDR1 is ENHRY, CDR2 SYGVKD.

This chain uses TRBV7-9 with TRBJ2-7; TRBD2 matches 7 bases. The CDR3 is 15 residues long. V was pared by 0 bases and J by 3 bases, with 5 bases of the junction left unmatched. Germline V gene lookup returns CDR1 SEHNR and CDR2 FQNEAQ (reference sequence). In DNA, the CDR3 is TGTGCCAGCAGCTTAGCGCGGGGGACGAGCTACGAGCAGTACTTC. This codes for CASSLARGTSYEQYF.

The chain combines TRBV4-2 with TRBJ2-5, with 15 bases fitting TRBD2. The CDR3 is made up of 17 amino acids. Looked up from germline, CDR1 is LGHNA and CDR2 is YNFKEQ. The V and J ends lost 4 bases and 2 bases, in that order; junction bases with no gene match: 5. DNA for the CDR3: TGTGCCAGCAGCCCCCGGACTAGCGGGAGGGAACAAGAGACCCAGTACTTC. It codes for CASSPRTSGREQETQYF.

V and J are TRBV9 and TRBJ2-3; 11 positions match TRBD2. Germline CDR1 and CDR2: SGDLS and YYNGEE. This CDR3 has 15 amino acids. The V segment lost 3 bases and the J segment 3 bases; nucleotides outside the gene matches: 3. The CDR3 sequence: CASSASGGPTDTQYF. In nucleotides, the CDR3 is TGTGCCAGCAGCGCTAGCGGGGGGCCTACAGATACGCAGTATTTT.

This clone has just a few counts. V and J are TRBV5-4 and TRBJ1-3; possible D gene TRBD1, 6 bases. The V end was cut by 0 bases, the J end by 4 bases, with 14 bases between. Germline loops: CDR1 SGHNT, CDR2 YYREEE (reference sequence). The CDR3 runs to 16 residues. CDR3 loop: CASSLAGGGSGNTIYF. CDR3 DNA: TGTGCCAGCAGCTTGGCCGGTGGGGGCTCAGGAAACACCATATATTTT.

V is TRBV30 and J is TRBJ1-1; a weak D match, TRBD1 (5 bases). The CDR3 has 14 amino acids. Germline V gene data show CDR1 as GTSNPN and CDR2 as SVGIG (reference sequence). The germline V and J ends were trimmed by 4 bases and 3 bases, with 15 bases remaining between them. CDR3 bases: TGTGCCTGGATAGGACCTGGGGGGTACACTGAAGCTTTCTTT. Translating gives CAWIGPGGYTEAFF.

The rearrangement links TRBV4-1 to TRBJ1-2; unclear D gene. CDR3 length equals 12 residues. Trimming pared 4 bases from V and 8 bases from J, leaving 11 bases between. From germline, CDR1 is MGHRA and CDR2 YSYEKL. The DNA of the CDR3 is TGCGCCAGCAGCCCGCTTGACGGGGGCTACACCTTC. Amino acids: CASSPLDGGYTF.

The chain carries TRBV5-1 and TRBJ1-2; the D gene is possibly TRBD1 (5 bases). V was trimmed by 5 bases and J by 0 bases, leaving 8 bases between them. The CDR3 length is 13 residues. The V gene's germline CDR1 is SGHRS and CDR2 YFSETQ. The CDR3 loop is CASRQEPNYGYTF. As DNA, the CDR3 is TGCGCCAGCAGACAGGAACCTAACTATGGCTACACCTTC.

The rearrangement joins TRBV9 to TRBJ1-2, with D perhaps TRBD1 (6 bases). Trimming removed 3 bases at V and 8 bases at J, with 14 bases between. In germline, CDR1 is SGDLS, CDR2 YYNGEE. The CDR3 runs 13 residues. CDR3 coding DNA: TGTGCCAGCAGCGACGGACAGCTGGGAGGCTACACCTTC. Amino acids: CASSDGQLGGYTF.

The chain joins TRBV4-3 to TRBJ2-3, with 10 bases identical to TRBD2. Germline CDR1 and CDR2: LGHNA and YSLEER. The CDR3 is 18 amino acids. V lost 1 base and J lost 5; bases outside the gene matches: 12. The CDR3 protein is CASSQGAWTSGNGDTQYF. CDR3 nucleotide sequence: TGCGCCAGCAGCCAAGGTGCTTGGACTAGCGGAAATGGAGATACGCAGTATTTT.

This clone was counted once. The chain recombines TRBV18 with TRBJ2-7, with 9 bases identical to TRBD2. V lost 0 bases, J lost 4 bases, and 4 bases stayed unmatched. The CDR3 has 15 amino acids. Germline-derived CDR1 and CDR2 are KGHSH and LQKENI. The CDR3 region is CASSPPGGGGYEQYF. The CDR3 DNA follows: TGTGCCAGCTCACCACCGGGCGGGGGGGGTTACGAGCAGTACTTC. Full variable domain (missing parts from reference TRBV18 and TRBJ2-7): NAGVMQNPRHLVRRRGQEARLRCSPMKGHSHVYWYRQLPEEGLKFMVYLQKENIIDESGMPKERFSAEFPKEGPSILRIQQVVRGDSAAYFCASSPPGGGGYEQYFGPGTRLTVT.